A single sample gave rise to the 23 T cell receptor beta chains below, sequenced in a study of blood T cell repertoires in COVID-19. Repertoires were generated with immunoSEQ multiplex PCR, while TCRdb's copy carries only in-frame clones and drops some. The profile shows 110,000 or so clones, 85% to 90% of them singletons. Input material: peripheral blood. The receptors derive from a woman in her fifties or sixties with COVID-19, enrolled during active disease.

This sequence joins TRBV11-1 and TRBJ2-2, with 10 bases aligning to TRBD2. J gave up 5 bases and V 3 bases, and 6 bases lay outside the gene matches. The CDR3 runs 16 residues. Germline lookup yields CDR1 SGHAT and CDR2 FQDESV (reference sequence). DNA of the CDR3: TGTGCCAGCAGCTTTTATAGCGGGGGGACAACCGGGGAGCTGTTTTTT. It codes for CASSFYSGGTTGELFF.

The V and J genes are TRBV6-1 and TRBJ2-3; TRBD2 matches at 13 bases. CDR3 size: 18 residues. Germline assignment: CDR1 MNHNS and CDR2 SASEGT. V trimming: 3 bases; J trimming: 6 bases; junction bases outside the gene matches: 12. CDR3 region: CASSETPGLAGPWDTQYF. Here the CDR3 DNA reads TGTGCCAGCAGTGAGACTCCGGGACTAGCGGGGCCCTGGGATACGCAGTATTTT.

The chain couples TRBV18 to TRBJ1-4; 9 nucleotides align to TRBD1. From germline, CDR1 is KGHSH and CDR2 LQKENI. The ends lost 5 bases at V and 4 bases at J; junction bases unmatched: 8. The CDR3 contains 16 residues. CDR3 nucleotides: TGTGCCAGCTCAGCCTCCCGGGACAGGGTTAATGAAAAACTGTTTTTT. The encoded protein is CASSASRDRVNEKLFF.

The chain uses TRBV11-2 and TRBJ2-5, with TRBD2 matching over 13 bases. The germline V gene has CDR1 SGHAT and CDR2 FQNNGV. The CDR3 runs to 15 residues. The J segment lost 7 bases and the V segment lost 5 bases, leaving 7 bases of the junction unmatched. For the CDR3, the DNA is TGTGCCAGCAGCCCGATGTGGACTAGCGGGGGGACCCAGTACTTC. Its translation is CASSPMWTSGGTQYF.

The chain employs TRBV5-8 and TRBJ1-5; D uncertain. Germline-derived CDR1 and CDR2 are SGHTS and YDEGEE. The CDR3 spans 15 residues. The germline V and J ends were trimmed by 0 bases and 0 bases, with 7 bases remaining between them. CDR3 coding DNA: TGTGCCAGCAGCTTGGACAGTTATAGCAATCAGCCCCAGCATTTT. This codes for CASSLDSYSNQPQHF.

The chain has TRBV27 and TRBJ1-1; TRBD1 is a possible D gene (6 bases). The CDR3 has 13 amino acids. Per the germline V gene, CDR1 is MNHEY and CDR2 is SMNVEV (reference sequence). V lost 8 bases to trimming and J lost 4 bases, with 14 bases between them. In DNA, the CDR3 is TGTGCCAGCGGACTAGGAGGGGGCACTGAAGCTTTCTTT. Its protein is CASGLGGGTEAFF.

The chain employs TRBV11-2 and TRBJ2-3, with a possible D match to TRBD1 (5 bases). V lost 0 bases and J 2 bases, leaving 9 bases between the germline ends. The CDR3 loop spans 15 amino acids. CDR1 SGHAT and CDR2 FQNNGV come from the germline V gene. CDR3 coding DNA: TGTGCCAGCAGCTTAGATAGGGGTTTCACAGATACGCAGTATTTT. This translates into CASSLDRGFTDTQYF.

This clone appeared a few times. The rearrangement joins TRBV5-3 to TRBJ2-7, with D maybe TRBD1 (6 bases). TRBV5-3 is assigned to the ORF class and has an uncertain function. The V and J ends lost 3 bases and 4 bases respectively, with 11 bases between them. CDR3 length: 13 amino acids. The CDR3 sequence is CARSSRGLYEQYF. CDR3 in DNA: TGTGCCAGAAGCTCCAGGGGTTTGTACGAGCAGTACTTC.

The rearrangement uses TRBV7-8 and TRBJ1-2; 8 positions agree with TRBD1. Germline CDR1 is SGHVS and CDR2 is FQNEAQ. This CDR3 spans 14 amino acids. V lost 4 bases, J lost 7 bases, and 8 bases stayed unmatched. Here the CDR3 DNA reads TGTGCCAGCAGCTCAGGACAGGGAGTTGGTGGCTACACCTTC. Translated, it gives CASSSGQGVGGYTF.

V gene TRBV29-1 combines with J gene TRBJ2-7, with D maybe TRBD2 (7 bases). CDR1 SQVTM and CDR2 ANQGSEA come from the germline V gene. With 6 bases removed from V and 0 bases from J, the gap between germline ends came to 15 bases. The CDR3 is 14 residues long. CDR3 DNA sequence: TGCAGCGTGGGGGGCGCTAGCGGCTCCTACGAGCAGTACTTC. It is translated as CSVGGASGSYEQYF.

The V gene is TRBV7-8, the J gene TRBJ2-5; 9 bases are shared with TRBD2. V lost 5 bases to trimming and J lost 2 bases; unmatched junction nucleotides: 18. Looked up from germline, CDR1 is SGHVS and CDR2 is FQNEAQ. CDR3 size: 19 residues. The DNA for the CDR3 is TGTGCCAGCAGCAGCAGTCTTGGTAGCGGGGGCCAGGGGCAAGAGACCCAGTACTTC. Translating gives CASSSSLGSGGQGQETQYF. The complete variable domain, with remaining parts taken from reference TRBV7-8 and TRBJ2-5, reads GAGVSQSPRYKVAKRGQDVALRCDPISGHVSLFWYQQALGQGPEFLTYFQNEAQLDKSGLPSDRFFAERPEGSVSTLKIQRTQQEDSAVYLCASSSSLGSGGQGQETQYFGPGTRLLVL.

The rearrangement links TRBV18 to TRBJ1-3; TRBD1 matches 7 bases. Germline trimming cut 0 bases from V and 0 bases from J; bases unmatched to any gene: 2. This CDR3 comprises 16 residues. The germline V gene has CDR1 KGHSH and CDR2 LQKENI. The CDR3 nucleotides are TGTGCCAGCTCACCACCGGGGACAGCCTCTGGAAACACCATATATTTT. Translation: CASSPPGTASGNTIYF.

This clone was found a few times. The chain joins TRBV14 to TRBJ1-2; 9 bases align to TRBD1. Germline lookup yields CDR1 SGHDN and CDR2 FVKESK. V trimming: 5 bases; J trimming: 5 bases; junction bases outside the gene matches: 12. The CDR3 has 16 amino acids. CDR3 region: CASSSNWDRVNYGYTF. For the CDR3, the DNA is TGTGCCAGCAGCTCTAACTGGGACAGGGTAAATTATGGCTACACCTTC.

This chain connects TRBV9 to TRBJ2-2, with TRBD2 matching over 16 bases. V shed 3 bases, J shed 6 bases, and the junction held 11 bases outside the gene matches. Germline V lookup: CDR1 SGDLS, CDR2 YYNGEE. There are 19 residues in the CDR3. CDR3 sequence (DNA): TGTGCCAGCAGCGCCCACGGATCCGGGACTAGCGGGGGGGCCGGGGAGCTGTTTTTT. Protein product: CASSAHGSGTSGGAGELFF.

This chain links TRBV4-1 with TRBJ1-2; tentative D call: TRBD1 (6 bases). The CDR3 is 17 residues long. Germline V gene data show CDR1 as MGHRA and CDR2 as YSYEKL. Between the trimmed V and J ends, which lost 5 bases and 0 bases, there was a span of 19 bases. The DNA for the CDR3 is TGCGCCAGCAGCAGTGGCCCTCAGGGGCTAGCTAACTATGGCTACACCTTC. Its protein is CASSSGPQGLANYGYTF.

The chain links TRBV30 to TRBJ1-2; a possible D gene is TRBD1 (6 bases). The CDR3 extends over 14 amino acids. The V end was cut by 5 bases, the J end by 3 bases, with 16 bases between. The germline V gene encodes CDR1 GTSNPN and CDR2 SVGIG (reference sequence). The CDR3 nucleotides are TGTGCCTGGGCCCTCGCAGGGGCCTACTATGGCTACACCTTC. This translates into CAWALAGAYYGYTF.

The V gene is TRBV5-1, the J gene TRBJ2-7, with 8 bases aligning to TRBD1. Germline CDR1 is SGHRS and CDR2 is YFSETQ. The CDR3 length is 15 residues. J lost 1 base, V lost 0 bases, and 3 bases had no gene match. The CDR3 coding sequence is TGCGCCAGCAGCTTGGGTACAGGGGGGTCCTACGAGCAGTACTTC. Protein product: CASSLGTGGSYEQYF.

V usage is TRBV5-6 and J usage is TRBJ1-2; weak D call: TRBD1 (5 bases). Trimming removed 0 bases from V and 4 bases from J, with 13 bases in between. CDR1 is SGHDT, CDR2 YYEEEE, per germline. This CDR3 has 15 residues. This CDR3 reads CASSLGIGGGYGYTF. CDR3 coding DNA: TGTGCCAGCAGCTTGGGAATTGGCGGGGGCTATGGCTACACCTTC.

V is TRBV2 and J is TRBJ1-2, with a tentative D call TRBD1 (6 bases). Looked up from germline, CDR1 is SNHLY and CDR2 is FYNNEI. The V and J ends lost 7 bases and 2 bases respectively, with 14 bases between them. The CDR3 covers 14 residues. CDR3 amino acids: CASTVEGGNYGYTF. The CDR3 coding sequence is TGTGCCAGCACCGTGGAGGGGGGGAACTATGGCTACACCTTC.

This chain joins TRBV2 and TRBJ2-2, with a possible D match to TRBD1 (5 bases). Germline V lookup: CDR1 SNHLY, CDR2 FYNNEI. V lost 5 bases and J 5 bases, leaving 12 bases between the germline ends. The CDR3 is 14 residues long. The CDR3 sequence is CASSPRVETGELFF. The CDR3 DNA sequence: TGTGCCAGCAGTCCCAGGGTAGAGACCGGGGAGCTGTTTTTT.

This chain uses TRBV14 with TRBJ1-1, with 7 bases lining up with TRBD1. CDR1 and CDR2 (germline): SGHDN, FVKESK. V lost 4 bases and J lost 11; bases outside the gene matches: 7. This CDR3 is built from 12 residues. CDR3 residues: CASSPDRVLAFF. CDR3 coding DNA: TGTGCCAGCAGCCCCGACAGGGTCCTGGCTTTCTTT.

The chain is built from TRBV7-8 and TRBJ2-3, with 10 positions matching TRBD2. The CDR3 length is 16 residues. Germline CDR1 SGHVS, CDR2 FQNEAQ. V shed 2 bases and J 2 bases; nucleotides not matched to a gene: 4. The CDR3 nucleotides read TGTGCCAGCAGCTTAATAGCGGGGGGTCCCACAGATACGCAGTATTTT. Its protein is CASSLIAGGPTDTQYF. The full variable domain, with the rest looked up from reference TRBV7-8 and TRBJ2-3, is GAGVSQSPRYKVAKRGQDVALRCDPISGHVSLFWYQQALGQGPEFLTYFQNEAQLDKSGLPSDRFFAERPEGSVSTLKIQRTQQEDSAVYLCASSLIAGGPTDTQYFGPGTRLTVL.

This CDR3 is CASSLDFGQGVYTEAFF. The DNA of the CDR3 is TGTGCCAGCAGCTTGGATTTTGGACAGGGGGTTTACACTGAAGCTTTCTTT. The genes are TRBV5-4 and TRBJ1-1; 10 bases line up with TRBD1. V shed 0 bases and J 3 bases; nucleotides not matched to a gene: 8. The CDR3 is 17 residues long. Germline V gives CDR1 SGHNT, CDR2 YYREEE (reference sequence).